Following are 5 T cell receptor delta chains from one sample sequenced in a study of Vδ1+ human thymocytes. Antigens for these TCRs are unknown. Sequences come from RNA converted to cDNA by reverse transcription. CDR3 amplicons came from multiplex PCR with pooled V-gene forward and constant-region reverse primers. TCRdb called clones from the multiplex PCR reads again using CATT. Of 21,000 or so delta-chain clones in the sample, about 8% were seen once. Study-wide results and caveats: Thymic TRG and TRD repertoires appeared highly polyclonal, with Gaussian CDR3 length distributions.

Sequenced input: Vdelta1+ gamma-delta thymocytes from the thymus. Noted subset: FACS-sorted CD3+ TCRalphabeta- TCRVdelta1+ TCRVdelta2- thymocytes. The receptors derive from a child under two years old who had congenital heart surgery.

In its sample, this clone was seen a few times. One junction end does not reproduce the germline sequence, and a read error may be involved. The chain carries TRDV1 and TRDJ1, with D unresolved. The CDR3 covers 19 residues. Germline V CDR1 and CDR2: TSWWSYY, QGS. Written as DNA, the CDR3 is TGTGCTCTTGGGGTCTTTAGGGAGCGAGCGGAGACGTACACCGATAAACCCATCTTT. It codes for CALGVFRERAETYTDKPIF.

This sequence joins TRDV1 and TRDJ1; D not certain. This CDR3 has 16 amino acids. The germline gives CDR1 TSWWSYY, CDR2 QGS. The ends were cut back, 2 bases at V and 0 bases at J, with 13 bases in the middle. The CDR3 sequence: CALGEVGFVHTDKLIF. In nucleotides, the CDR3 is TGTGCTCTTGGGGAAGTGGGTTTCGTACACACCGATAAACTCATCTTT.

The chain couples TRDV1 to TRDJ1, with D perhaps TRDD3 (6 bases). The J gene, not given by TCRdb, was assigned here from a germline match of the nucleotide sequence. The ends were cut back, 4 bases at V and 0 bases at J, with 21 bases in the middle. The germline gives CDR1 TSWWSYY, CDR2 QGS. This CDR3 is built from 18 residues. As DNA, the CDR3 is TGTGCTCTTGGGGGGGTGTGGGGATCCTCCCCCTACACCGATAAACTCATCTTT. Translated: CALGGVWGSSPYTDKLIF.

This clone occurred a few times. This chain connects TRDV1 to TRDJ1; 8 nucleotides agree with TRDD3. Germline trimming cut 3 bases from V and 1 base from J; bases unmatched to any gene: 16. The germline gives CDR1 TSWWSYY, CDR2 QGS. This CDR3 spans 19 amino acids. The CDR3 DNA sequence: TGTGCTCTTGGGGAGAAAAATCTCCGCTACTGGGGGGGCACCGATAAACTCATCTTT. This codes for CALGEKNLRYWGGTDKLIF.

This clone was seen a few times. The chain links TRDV1 to TRDJ1, with D perhaps TRDD3 (10 bases). The CDR3 contains 20 residues. Germline V CDR1 and CDR2: TSWWSYY, QGS. V was clipped by 7 bases and J by 0 bases, with 30 bases between them. The CDR3 DNA sequence: TGTGCTCTTGCACGCCCTTCCTACGAATTCTGGGGGATATACACCGATAAACTCATCTTT. Its translation is CALARPSYEFWGIYTDKLIF.